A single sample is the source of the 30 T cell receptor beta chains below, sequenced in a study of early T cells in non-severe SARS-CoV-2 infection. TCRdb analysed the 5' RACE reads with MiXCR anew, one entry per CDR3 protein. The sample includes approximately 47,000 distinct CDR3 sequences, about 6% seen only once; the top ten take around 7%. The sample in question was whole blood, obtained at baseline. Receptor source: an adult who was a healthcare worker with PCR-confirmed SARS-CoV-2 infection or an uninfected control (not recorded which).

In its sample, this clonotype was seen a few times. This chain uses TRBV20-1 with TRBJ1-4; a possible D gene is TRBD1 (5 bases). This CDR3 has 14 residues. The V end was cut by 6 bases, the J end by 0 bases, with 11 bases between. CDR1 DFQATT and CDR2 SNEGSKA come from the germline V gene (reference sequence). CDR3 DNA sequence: TGCAGTGCCCAGAGGGGTGCAACTAATGAAAAACTGTTTTTT. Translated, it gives CSAQRGATNEKLFF.

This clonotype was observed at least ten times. The CDR3 region is CASSQVPSGKEEQYF. DNA for the CDR3: TGTGCCAGCAGCCAAGTCCCCAGCGGGAAGGAAGAGCAGTACTTC. J is TRBJ2-7 and V is TRBV3-1; 7 bases map to TRBD2. The length of the CDR3 is 15 residues. Germline V gene data show CDR1 as LGHDT and CDR2 as YNNKEL (reference sequence). With 1 base clipped from V and 7 bases from J, the junction kept 10 bases outside the gene matches.

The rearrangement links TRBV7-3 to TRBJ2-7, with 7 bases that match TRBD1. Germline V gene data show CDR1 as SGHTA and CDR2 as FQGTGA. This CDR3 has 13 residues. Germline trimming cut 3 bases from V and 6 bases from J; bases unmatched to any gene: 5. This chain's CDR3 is CASSFDRAGEQYF. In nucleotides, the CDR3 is TGTGCCAGCAGCTTCGACAGGGCGGGCGAGCAGTACTTC. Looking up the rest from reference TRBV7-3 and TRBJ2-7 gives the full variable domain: GAGVSQTPSNKVTEKGKYVELRCDPISGHTALYWYRQSLGQGPEFLIYFQGTGAADDSGLPNDRFFAVRPEGSVSTLKIQRTERGDSAVYLCASSFDRAGEQYFGPGTRLTVT.

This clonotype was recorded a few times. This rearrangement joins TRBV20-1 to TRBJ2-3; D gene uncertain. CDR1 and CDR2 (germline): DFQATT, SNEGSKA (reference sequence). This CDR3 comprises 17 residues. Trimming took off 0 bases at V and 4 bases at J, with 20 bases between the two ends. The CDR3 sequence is CSARDRVARTPADTQYF. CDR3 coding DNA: TGCAGTGCTAGAGATCGTGTAGCTAGAACCCCAGCAGATACGCAGTATTTT.

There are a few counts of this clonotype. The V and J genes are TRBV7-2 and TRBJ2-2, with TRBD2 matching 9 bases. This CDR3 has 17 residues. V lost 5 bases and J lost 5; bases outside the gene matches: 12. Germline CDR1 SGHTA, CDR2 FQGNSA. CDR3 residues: CASSILAGEMSTGELFF. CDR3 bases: TGTGCCAGCAGCATTTTAGCGGGAGAGATGTCTACCGGGGAGCTGTTTTTT. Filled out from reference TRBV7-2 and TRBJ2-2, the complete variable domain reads GAGVSQSPSNKVTEKGKDVELRCDPISGHTALYWYRQSLGQGLEFLIYFQGNSAPDKSGLPSDRFSAERTGGSVSTLTIQRTQQEDSAVYLCASSILAGEMSTGELFFGEGSRLTVL.

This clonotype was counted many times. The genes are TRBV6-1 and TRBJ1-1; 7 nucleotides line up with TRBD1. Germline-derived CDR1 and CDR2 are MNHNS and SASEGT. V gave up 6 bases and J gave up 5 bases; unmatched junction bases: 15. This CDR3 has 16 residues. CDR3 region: CASRSTGIFGRTEAFF. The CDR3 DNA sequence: TGTGCCAGCAGGTCGACAGGGATCTTCGGGAGGACTGAAGCTTTCTTT.

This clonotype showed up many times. Here the CDR3 reads CASSAREVSSTDTQYF. The CDR3, as DNA: TGCGCCAGCAGCGCCCGGGAGGTCTCTAGCACAGATACGCAGTATTTT. The chain combines TRBV5-1 with TRBJ2-3, with TRBD2 matching 7 bases. V shed 4 bases, J shed 0 bases, and the junction held 8 bases outside the gene matches. Germline CDR1 reads SGHRS; CDR2 reads YFSETQ. This CDR3 has 16 residues.

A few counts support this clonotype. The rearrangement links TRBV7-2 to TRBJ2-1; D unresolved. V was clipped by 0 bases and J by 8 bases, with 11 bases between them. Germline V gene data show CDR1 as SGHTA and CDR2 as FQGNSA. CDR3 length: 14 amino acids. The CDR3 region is CASSLARSSDEQFF. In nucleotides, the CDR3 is TGTGCCAGCAGCTTAGCTAGGAGCAGTGATGAGCAGTTCTTC.

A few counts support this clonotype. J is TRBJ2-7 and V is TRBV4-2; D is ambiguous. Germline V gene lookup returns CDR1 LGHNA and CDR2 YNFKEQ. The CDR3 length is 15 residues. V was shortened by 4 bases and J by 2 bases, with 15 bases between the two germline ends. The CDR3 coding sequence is TGTGCCAGCAGCCCCGGTCCCCCTAACGCCTACGAGCAGTACTTC. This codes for CASSPGPPNAYEQYF.

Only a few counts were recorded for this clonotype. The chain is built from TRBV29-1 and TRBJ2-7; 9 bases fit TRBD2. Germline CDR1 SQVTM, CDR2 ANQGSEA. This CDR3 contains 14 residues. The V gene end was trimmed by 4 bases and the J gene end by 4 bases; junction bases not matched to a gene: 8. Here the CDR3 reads CSVGARGRGYEQYF. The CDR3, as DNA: TGCAGCGTTGGAGCGCGCGGGAGGGGGTACGAGCAGTACTTC.

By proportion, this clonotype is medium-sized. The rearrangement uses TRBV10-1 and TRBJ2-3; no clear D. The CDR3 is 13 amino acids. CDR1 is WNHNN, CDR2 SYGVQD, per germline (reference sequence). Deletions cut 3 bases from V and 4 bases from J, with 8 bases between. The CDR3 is CASSDSEADTQYF. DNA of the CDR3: TGCGCCAGCAGTGACAGCGAGGCAGATACGCAGTATTTT.

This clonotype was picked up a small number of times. This chain's CDR3 is CSVVTPRRRGETQYF. In DNA, the CDR3 is TGCAGCGTTGTAACCCCACGACGGAGGGGGGAGACCCAGTACTTC. The chain links TRBV29-1 to TRBJ2-5; possibly TRBD1 or TRBD2 for D (6 bases each). From germline, CDR1 is SQVTM and CDR2 ANQGSEA. The CDR3 loop spans 15 amino acids. V was shortened by 4 bases and J by 5 bases, with 20 bases between the two germline ends.

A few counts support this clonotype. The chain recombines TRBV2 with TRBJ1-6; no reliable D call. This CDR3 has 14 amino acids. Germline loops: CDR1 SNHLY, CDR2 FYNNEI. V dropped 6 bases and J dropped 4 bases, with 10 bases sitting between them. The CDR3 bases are TGTGCCAGCAGCGCCCGGGGTTATAATTCACCCCTCCACTTT. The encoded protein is CASSARGYNSPLHF.

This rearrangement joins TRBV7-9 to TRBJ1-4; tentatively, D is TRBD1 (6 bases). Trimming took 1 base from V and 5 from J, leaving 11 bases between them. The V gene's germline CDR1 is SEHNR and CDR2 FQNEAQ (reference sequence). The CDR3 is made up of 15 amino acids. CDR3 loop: CASSLDGGRNEKLFF. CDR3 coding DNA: TGTGCCAGCAGCTTAGATGGGGGGCGAAATGAAAAACTGTTTTTT. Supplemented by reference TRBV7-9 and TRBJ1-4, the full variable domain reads DTGVSQNPRHKITKRGQNVTFRCDPISEHNRLYWYRQTLGQGPEFLTYFQNEAQLEKSRLLSDRFSAERPKGSFSTLEIQRTEQGDSAMYLCASSLDGGRNEKLFFGSGTQLSVL.

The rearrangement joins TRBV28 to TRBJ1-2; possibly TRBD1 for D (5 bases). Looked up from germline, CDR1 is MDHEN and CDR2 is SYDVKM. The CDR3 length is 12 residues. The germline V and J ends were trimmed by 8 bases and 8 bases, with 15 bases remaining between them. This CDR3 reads CASLGQDSGYTF. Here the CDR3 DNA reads TGTGCCAGCTTAGGACAAGACTCGGGCTACACCTTC.

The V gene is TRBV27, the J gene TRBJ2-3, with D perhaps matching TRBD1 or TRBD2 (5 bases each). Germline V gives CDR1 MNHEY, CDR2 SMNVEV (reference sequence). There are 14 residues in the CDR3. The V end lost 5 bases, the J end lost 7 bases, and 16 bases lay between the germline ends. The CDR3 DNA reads TGTGCCAGCAGTACCGGGACCCAACCTAATACGCAGTATTTT. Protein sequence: CASSTGTQPNTQYF.

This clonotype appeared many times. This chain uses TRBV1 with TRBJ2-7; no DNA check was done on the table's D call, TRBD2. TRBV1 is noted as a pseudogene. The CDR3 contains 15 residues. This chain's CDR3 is CTSSQEKDLRYEQYF. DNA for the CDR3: TGCACCAGCAGCCAAGAGAAGGACCTCCGGTACGAGCAGTACTTC.

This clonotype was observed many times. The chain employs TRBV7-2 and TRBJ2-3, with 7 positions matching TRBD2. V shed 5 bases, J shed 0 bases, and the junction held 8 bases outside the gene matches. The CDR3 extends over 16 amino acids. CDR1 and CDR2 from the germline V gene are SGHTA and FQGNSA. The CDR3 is CASSTILAKSTDTQYF. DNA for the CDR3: TGTGCCAGCAGCACAATACTAGCGAAAAGCACAGATACGCAGTATTTT. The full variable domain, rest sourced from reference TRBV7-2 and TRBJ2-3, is GAGVSQSPSNKVTEKGKDVELRCDPISGHTALYWYRQSLGQGLEFLIYFQGNSAPDKSGLPSDRFSAERTGGSVSTLTIQRTQQEDSAVYLCASSTILAKSTDTQYFGPGTRLTVL.

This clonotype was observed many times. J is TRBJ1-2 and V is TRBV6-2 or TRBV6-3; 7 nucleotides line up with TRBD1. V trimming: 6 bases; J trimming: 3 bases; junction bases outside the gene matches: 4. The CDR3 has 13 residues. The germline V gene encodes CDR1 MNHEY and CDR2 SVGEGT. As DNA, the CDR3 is TGTGCCAGCAGCAACAGGGGCGACTATGGCTACACCTTC. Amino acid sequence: CASSNRGDYGYTF.

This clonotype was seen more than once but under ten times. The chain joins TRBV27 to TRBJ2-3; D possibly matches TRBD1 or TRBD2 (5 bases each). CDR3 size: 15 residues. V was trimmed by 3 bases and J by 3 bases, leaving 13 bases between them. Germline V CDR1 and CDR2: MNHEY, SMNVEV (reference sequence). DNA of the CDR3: TGTGCCAGCAGTTTGAGGGGAATCCGGACAGATACGCAGTATTTT. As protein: CASSLRGIRTDTQYF.

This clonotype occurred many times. The CDR3 DNA follows: TGTGCCAGCAGCTTAGGCAGGGGGCATGAAAAACTGTTTTTT. As protein: CASSLGRGHEKLFF. J is TRBJ1-4 and V is TRBV7-6; 8 bases fit TRBD1. Germline CDR1 and CDR2: SGHVS and FNYEAQ. Trimming cost V 1 base and J 6 bases; bases outside gene matches: 1. The CDR3 is 14 residues long.

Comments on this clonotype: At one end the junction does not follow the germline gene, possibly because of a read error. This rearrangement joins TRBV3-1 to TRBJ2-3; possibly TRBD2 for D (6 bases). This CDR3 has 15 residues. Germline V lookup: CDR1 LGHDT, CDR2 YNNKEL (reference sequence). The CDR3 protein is CASRQGPIGRDTQYF. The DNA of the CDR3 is TGTGCCAGCAGACAAGGACCCATCGGGAGAGATACGCAGTATTTT.

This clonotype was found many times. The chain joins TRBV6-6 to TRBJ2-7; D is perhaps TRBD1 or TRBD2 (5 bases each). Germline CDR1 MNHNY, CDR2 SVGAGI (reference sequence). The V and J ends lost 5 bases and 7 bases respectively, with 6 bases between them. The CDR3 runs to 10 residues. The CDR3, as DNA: TGTGCCAGCAGTGAGGGGGAGCAGTACTTC. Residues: CASSEGEQYF.

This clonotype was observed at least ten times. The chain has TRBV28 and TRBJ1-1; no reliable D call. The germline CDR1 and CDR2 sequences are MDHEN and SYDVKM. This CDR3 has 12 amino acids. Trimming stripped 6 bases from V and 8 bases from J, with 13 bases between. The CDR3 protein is CASSLTGKEAFF. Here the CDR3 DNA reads TGTGCCAGCAGCCTGACCGGGAAAGAAGCTTTCTTT.

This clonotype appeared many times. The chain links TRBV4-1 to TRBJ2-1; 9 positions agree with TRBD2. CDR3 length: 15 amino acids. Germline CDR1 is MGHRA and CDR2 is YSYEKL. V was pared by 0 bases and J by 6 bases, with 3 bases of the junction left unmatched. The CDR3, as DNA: TGCGCCAGCAGCCAAGAGGAAGCGGGAGGCAATGAGCAGTTCTTC. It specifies CASSQEEAGGNEQFF.

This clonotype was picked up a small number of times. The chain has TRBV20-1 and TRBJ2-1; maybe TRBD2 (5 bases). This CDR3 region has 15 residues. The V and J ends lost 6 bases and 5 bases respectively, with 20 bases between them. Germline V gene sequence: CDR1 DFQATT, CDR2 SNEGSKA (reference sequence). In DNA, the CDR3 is TGCAGTGCGCCCCTCGGGGAGCGGACTGACAATGAGCAGTTCTTC. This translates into CSAPLGERTDNEQFF.

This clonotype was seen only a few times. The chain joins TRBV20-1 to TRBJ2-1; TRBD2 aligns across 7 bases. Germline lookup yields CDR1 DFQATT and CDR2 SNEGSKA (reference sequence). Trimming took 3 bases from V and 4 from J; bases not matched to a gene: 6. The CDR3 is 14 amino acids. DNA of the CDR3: TGCAGTGCTAGGAGGCTAGCGGTTTACAATGAGCAGTTCTTC. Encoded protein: CSARRLAVYNEQFF.

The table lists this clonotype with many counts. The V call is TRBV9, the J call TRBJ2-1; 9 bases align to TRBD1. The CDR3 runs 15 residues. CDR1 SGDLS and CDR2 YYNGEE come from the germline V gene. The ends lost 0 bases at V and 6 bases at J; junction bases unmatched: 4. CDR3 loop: CASSVEPGQGNEQFF. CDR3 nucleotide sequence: TGTGCCAGCAGCGTAGAGCCGGGACAGGGCAATGAGCAGTTCTTC.

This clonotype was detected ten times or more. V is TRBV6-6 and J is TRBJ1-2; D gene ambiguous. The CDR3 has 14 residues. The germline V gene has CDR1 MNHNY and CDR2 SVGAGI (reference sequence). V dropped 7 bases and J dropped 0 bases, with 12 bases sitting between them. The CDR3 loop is CASMSESSNYGYTF. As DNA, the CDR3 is TGTGCCAGCATGTCCGAGAGTTCTAACTATGGCTACACCTTC.

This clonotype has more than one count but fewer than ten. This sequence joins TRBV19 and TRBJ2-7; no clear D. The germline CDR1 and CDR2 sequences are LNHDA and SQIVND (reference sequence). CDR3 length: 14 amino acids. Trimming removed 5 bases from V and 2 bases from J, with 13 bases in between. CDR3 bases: TGTGCCAGTAGTGACAATCGACAAACCTACGAGCAGTACTTC. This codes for CASSDNRQTYEQYF. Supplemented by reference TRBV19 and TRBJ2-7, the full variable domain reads DGGITQSPKYLFRKEGQNVTLSCEQNLNHDAMYWYRQDPGQGLRLIYYSQIVNDFQKGDIAEGYSVSREKKESFPLTVTSAQKNPTAFYLCASSDNRQTYEQYFGPGTRLTVT.